This section outlines one T cell receptor (beta chain) sequence together with its context. Produced via immunoSEQ multiplex PCR; TCRdb's table is partial and in-frame only. The top ten hold about 2.8% of the sample, which has more than 150,000 clones, roughly 84% seen once. V dropped 6 bases and J dropped 3 bases, with 12 bases sitting between them. The CDR3 sequence is 13 residues long. Germline CDR1 is SNHLY and CDR2 is FYNNEI. This sample stems from a study of cytomegalovirus exposure and HLA in healthy donors. The sequence was collected from a woman aged 18-29 years in good health and CMV-seropositive. The chain uses TRBV2 and TRBJ2-7, with D perhaps TRBD1 (5 bases). The sequenced material came from PBMCs. In DNA form, the CDR3 reads TGTGCCAGCAGGAAAGAGGACAACTACGAGCAGTACTTC. Protein sequence: CASRKEDNYEQYF.